Detailed here is one T cell receptor beta chain. With a much larger clone just one base away, this may be a read error. The CDR3 extends over 10 amino acids. Germline V CDR1 and CDR2: SQVTM, ANQGSEA. V lost 4 bases and J 6 bases, leaving 4 bases between the germline ends. These data are taken from a study of blood T cells in healthy people across ages. Using a J-beta primer mix together with a sample-barcoded 5' primer, a second PCR was run for 7 to 11 cycles. One entry per CDR3 protein results from TCRdb running MiXCR on the 5' RACE reads. The repertoire holds about 1.8 million distinct CDR3 sequences, with just under 50% as singletons.

This sequence was found in a woman aged 40 to 50 in good health. The V gene is TRBV29-1, the J gene TRBJ2-1; D gene uncertain. The sample taken for sequencing was blood. CDR3 loop: CSVGINEQFF. The CDR3 region has the DNA TGCAGCGTTGGAATCAATGAGCAGTTCTTC.